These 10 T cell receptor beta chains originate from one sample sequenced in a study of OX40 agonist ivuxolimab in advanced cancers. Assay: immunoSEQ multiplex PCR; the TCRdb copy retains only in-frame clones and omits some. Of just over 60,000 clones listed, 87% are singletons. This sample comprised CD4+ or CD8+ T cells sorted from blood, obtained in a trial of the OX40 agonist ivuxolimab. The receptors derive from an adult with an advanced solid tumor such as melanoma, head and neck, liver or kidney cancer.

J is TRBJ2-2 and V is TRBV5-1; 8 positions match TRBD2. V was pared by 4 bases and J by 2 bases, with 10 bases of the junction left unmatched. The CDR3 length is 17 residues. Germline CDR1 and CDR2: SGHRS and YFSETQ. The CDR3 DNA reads TGCGCCAGCAGCCTTGCCGGGACTAGAGTAAACACCGGGGAGCTGTTTTTT. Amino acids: CASSLAGTRVNTGELFF. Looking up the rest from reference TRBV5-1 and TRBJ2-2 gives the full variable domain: KAGVTQTPRYLIKTRGQQVTLSCSPISGHRSVSWYQQTPGQGLQFLFEYFSETQRNKGNFPGRFSGRQFSNSRSEMNVSTLELGDSALYLCASSLAGTRVNTGELFFGEGSRLTVL.

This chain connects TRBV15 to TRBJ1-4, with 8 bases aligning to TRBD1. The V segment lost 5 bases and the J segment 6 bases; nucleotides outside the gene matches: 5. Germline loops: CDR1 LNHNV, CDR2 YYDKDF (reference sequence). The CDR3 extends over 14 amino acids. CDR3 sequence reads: CATSLGQGDEKLFF. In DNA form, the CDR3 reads TGTGCCACCAGCTTAGGACAGGGTGATGAAAAACTGTTTTTT.

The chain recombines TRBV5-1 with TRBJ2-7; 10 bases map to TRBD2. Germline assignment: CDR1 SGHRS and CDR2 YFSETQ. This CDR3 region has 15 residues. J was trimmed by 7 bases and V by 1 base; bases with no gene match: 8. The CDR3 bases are TGCGCCAGCAGCTTGCTAAGCGGGAGGGCGGGGGAGCAGTACTTC. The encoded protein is CASSLLSGRAGEQYF. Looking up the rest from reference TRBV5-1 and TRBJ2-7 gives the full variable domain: KAGVTQTPRYLIKTRGQQVTLSCSPISGHRSVSWYQQTPGQGLQFLFEYFSETQRNKGNFPGRFSGRQFSNSRSEMNVSTLELGDSALYLCASSLLSGRAGEQYFGPGTRLTVT.

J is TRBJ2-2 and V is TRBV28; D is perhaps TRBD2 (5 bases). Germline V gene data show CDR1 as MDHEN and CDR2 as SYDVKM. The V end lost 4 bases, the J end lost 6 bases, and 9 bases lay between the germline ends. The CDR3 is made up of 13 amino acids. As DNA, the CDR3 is TGTGCCAGCAGTTGGGGAGATCCCGGGGAGCTGTTTTTT. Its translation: CASSWGDPGELFF.

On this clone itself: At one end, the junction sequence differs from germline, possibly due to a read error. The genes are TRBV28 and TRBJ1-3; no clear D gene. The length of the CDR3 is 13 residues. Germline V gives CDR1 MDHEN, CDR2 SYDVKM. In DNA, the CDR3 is TGTGCCAGCAGCTTATTTGGCCTAAACACCATATATTTT. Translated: CASSLFGLNTIYF.

CDR3 DNA: TGTGCCAGCAGCCAAGATCTGGTGGGGCAGTTCTTC. Translating gives CASSQDLVGQFF. The rearrangement links TRBV4-2 to TRBJ2-1; D unresolved. V lost 0 bases to trimming and J lost 12 bases, with 9 bases between them. Germline V gene data show CDR1 as LGHNA and CDR2 as YNFKEQ. The CDR3 is made up of 12 amino acids.

As DNA, the CDR3 is TGTGCCAGCAGCTCCCGCGGGGGTCGGTCGGAAAAACTGTTTTTT. Protein: CASSSRGGRSEKLFF. This chain connects TRBV7-8 to TRBJ1-4, with a weak D call TRBD1 (5 bases). Trimming shortened V by 4 bases and J by 8 bases, and 17 bases separated the two germline ends. CDR1 and CDR2 (germline): SGHVS, FQNEAQ. The CDR3 extends over 15 amino acids.

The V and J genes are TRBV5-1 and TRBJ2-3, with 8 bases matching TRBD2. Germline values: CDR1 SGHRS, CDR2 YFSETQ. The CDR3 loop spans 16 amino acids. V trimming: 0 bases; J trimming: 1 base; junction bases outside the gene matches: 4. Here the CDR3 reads CASSLGGLAGTDTQYF. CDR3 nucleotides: TGCGCCAGCAGCTTGGGAGGACTAGCTGGCACAGATACGCAGTATTTT. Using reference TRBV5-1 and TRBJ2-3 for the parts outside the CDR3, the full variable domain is KAGVTQTPRYLIKTRGQQVTLSCSPISGHRSVSWYQQTPGQGLQFLFEYFSETQRNKGNFPGRFSGRQFSNSRSEMNVSTLELGDSALYLCASSLGGLAGTDTQYFGPGTRLTVL.

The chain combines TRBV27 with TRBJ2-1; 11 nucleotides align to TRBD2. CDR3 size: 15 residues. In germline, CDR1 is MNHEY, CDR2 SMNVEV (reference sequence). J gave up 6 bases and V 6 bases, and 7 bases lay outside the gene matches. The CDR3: CASSSGTSGRNEQFF. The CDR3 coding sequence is TGTGCCAGCAGCTCCGGGACTAGCGGCCGCAATGAGCAGTTCTTC.

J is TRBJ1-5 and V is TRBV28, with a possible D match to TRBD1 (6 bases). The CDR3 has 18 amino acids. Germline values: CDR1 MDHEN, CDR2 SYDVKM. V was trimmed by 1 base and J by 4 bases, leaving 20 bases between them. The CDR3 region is CASSLYPAGGGGNQPQHF. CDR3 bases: TGTGCCAGCAGTTTATACCCGGCCGGGGGCGGGGGAAATCAGCCCCAGCATTTT.